This T cell receptor (beta chain) appears in the sequencing data of a study of blood T cell repertoires in COVID-19. Study in general: Donors in the United States, Italy and Spain gave samples during acute or convalescent COVID-19.

In the original workflow: The assay estimated nucleated cells by amplifying reference gene primers. Using immunoSEQ multiplex PCR, the repertoire was profiled, and TCRdb retains in-frame clones only, with some absent. That table is the source of V, J and clone size, and D and trimming were worked out from the DNA. The data show approximately 250,000 clones, less than 95% seen once. This study enrolled people aged 18 to 89 from about 26 US geographic areas. This clonotype was obtained from a man in his forties who had been exposed to COVID-19. Sequencing was performed on PBMCs or T cells enriched from blood (not recorded which).

This chain's CDR3 is CASRKGQYSGNTIYF. The DNA of the CDR3 is TGTGCCAGCAGAAAGGGACAGTACTCTGGAAACACCATATATTTT. This chain uses TRBV28 with TRBJ1-3, with 7 bases identical to TRBD1. V shed 6 bases and J 0 bases; nucleotides not matched to a gene: 5. In germline, CDR1 is MDHEN, CDR2 SYDVKM. CDR3 length: 15 residues.